The 9 T cell receptor beta chains in this list originate from one sample, sequenced in a study of CD4 T cells in relation to SARS-CoV-2 and coronaviruses. Unexposed donor CD4+ T cells date from about 2011-2018, before the COVID-19 pandemic. CD4+ T cells were isolated from the cells after 10 days of culture. No antigen is known for these receptors. Generated by immunoSEQ multiplex PCR, the TCRdb table keeps only in-frame clones and is missing some. This table has 24,000 or so clones, roughly 82% appearing once. The specimen was CD4+ T cells from PBMCs, cultured in vitro. These receptors were taken from a human donor in good health.

This clone was observed a single time. The rearrangement uses TRBV7-3 and TRBJ2-3; TRBD2 is a possible D gene (6 bases). Trimming took 2 bases from V and 3 from J, leaving 12 bases between them. Germline V CDR1 and CDR2: SGHTA, FQGTGA. This CDR3 spans 15 amino acids. CDR3 amino acids: CASSLEPRGTDTQYF. CDR3 DNA: TGTGCCAGCAGCTTAGAACCTCGGGGGACAGATACGCAGTATTTT.

The chain uses TRBV19 and TRBJ2-5, with TRBD2 as a possible D gene (5 bases). The CDR3 has 14 residues. The germline V gene has CDR1 LNHDA and CDR2 SQIVND (reference sequence). Trimming shortened V by 3 bases and J by 5 bases, and 13 bases separated the two germline ends. DNA of the CDR3: TGTGCCAGTAGTATTGGACTTGCCTTGGAGACCCAGTACTTC. This encodes CASSIGLALETQYF.

V usage is TRBV5-1 and J usage is TRBJ2-1, with D perhaps given as TRBD1 or TRBD2 (5 bases each). Between the trimmed V and J ends, which lost 4 bases and 2 bases, there was a span of 19 bases. In germline, CDR1 is SGHRS, CDR2 YFSETQ. The CDR3 has 17 residues. The CDR3 region has the DNA TGCGCCAGCAGCCCAAGCCCCGGGACGGTGACCTACAATGAGCAGTTCTTC. Translation: CASSPSPGTVTYNEQFF.

The CDR3 DNA sequence: TGTGCCAGCAGCACACAGGGGGAAAACTATGGCTACACCTTC. The encoded protein is CASSTQGENYGYTF. The V gene is TRBV7-9, the J gene TRBJ1-2, with TRBD1 identical over 8 bases. This CDR3 spans 14 amino acids. After removal of 5 bases from V and 2 bases from J, the junction contained 4 bases not matched to a gene. Germline loops: CDR1 SEHNR, CDR2 FQNEAQ (reference sequence).

This clone was seen a single time. The chain uses TRBV11-2 and TRBJ2-2; TRBD2 aligns across 7 bases. V lost 1 base, J lost 7 bases, and 9 bases stayed unmatched. CDR1 SGHAT and CDR2 FQNNGV come from the germline V gene. CDR3 size: 16 residues. The CDR3: CASSLVRGGPVGELFF. Written as DNA, the CDR3 is TGTGCCAGCAGCTTAGTAAGGGGAGGGCCTGTCGGGGAGCTGTTTTTT.

The table lists this clone with a few counts. The chain joins TRBV7-9 to TRBJ2-1; D gene unclear. The CDR3 contains 16 residues. The ends were cut back, 5 bases at V and 3 bases at J, with 17 bases in the middle. Germline V gene data show CDR1 as SEHNR and CDR2 as FQNEAQ (reference sequence). The CDR3 DNA is TGTGCCAGCAGCCCTGGCTTGCGAGTCCGCTACAATGAGCAGTTCTTC. Residues: CASSPGLRVRYNEQFF.

The genes are TRBV2 and TRBJ2-1; D is perhaps TRBD1 (5 bases). Germline V CDR1 and CDR2: SNHLY, FYNNEI. The CDR3 spans 13 residues. The ends were cut back, 4 bases at V and 9 bases at J, with 13 bases in the middle. The CDR3 DNA reads as TGTGCCAGCAGTGGGGGCCCTGTCCTTGAGCAGTTCTTC. Translating it yields CASSGGPVLEQFF.

The rearrangement joins TRBV5-1 to TRBJ1-6, with D hard to call. Germline V CDR1 and CDR2: SGHRS, YFSETQ. The V end was cut by 2 bases, the J end by 6 bases, with 9 bases between. The CDR3 is 14 residues long. CDR3 protein: CASSFGGVNSPLHF. The CDR3 nucleotides read TGCGCCAGCAGCTTTGGTGGCGTTAATTCACCCCTCCACTTT.

The chain uses TRBV6-4 and TRBJ2-1; 10 bases agree with TRBD2. Trimming cost V 3 bases and J 7 bases; bases outside gene matches: 9. Germline-derived CDR1 and CDR2 are MRHNA and SNTAGT. The CDR3 is 16 residues long. The CDR3 here is CASSELAGARGNEQFF. CDR3 nucleotides: TGTGCCAGCAGTGAGCTAGCGGGGGCCCGAGGGAATGAGCAGTTCTTC.